These 28 T cell receptor beta chains were sequenced from one sample in a study of T cell responses to AZD1222 COVID-19 vaccine. Sequencing used immunoSEQ multiplex PCR; TCRdb keeps in-frame clones, though not all of them. The top ten clones hold 9% to 14% of a sample with about 94,000 clones, approximately 88% of them seen once. The material sequenced was peripheral blood, taken 28 days after the second AZD1222 dose. The receptor set was obtained from an adult who received the AZD1222 COVID-19 vaccine.

The rearrangement joins TRBV9 to TRBJ2-5; the D is unclear. The CDR3 spans 15 residues. Germline CDR1 SGDLS, CDR2 YYNGEE. V lost 2 bases and J lost 1, with 12 bases in between. The CDR3 DNA reads as TGTGCCAGCAGCGTCACACCGAGTTCCCAAGAGACCCAGTACTTC. The encoded protein is CASSVTPSSQETQYF.

The CDR3 loop is CASSLIGREGGANVLTF. In DNA form, the CDR3 reads TGTGCCAGCAGCTTAATAGGGAGGGAAGGAGGGGCCAACGTCCTGACTTTC. The gene calls are TRBV7-9 and TRBJ2-6; 7 bases are shared with TRBD2. The germline V gene has CDR1 SEHNR and CDR2 FQNEAQ (reference sequence). This CDR3 has 17 amino acids. Unmatched junction bases numbered 8, after V lost 2 bases and J lost 4 bases.

The CDR3 reads CASRNRDNSLGREQYF. CDR3 nucleotide sequence: TGTGCCAGCAGAAATCGGGACAATTCACTAGGACGCGAGCAGTACTTC. The chain employs TRBV6-7 and TRBJ2-7, with a possible D match to TRBD1 (6 bases). TRBV6-7 falls under the ORF class, with uncertain function. With 6 bases removed from V and 6 bases from J, the gap between germline ends came to 24 bases. The CDR3 is 16 residues long.

Only one count was recorded for this clone. The rearrangement links TRBV7-3 to TRBJ1-1; D gene unclear. CDR1 is SGHTA and CDR2 is FQGTGA in the germline V gene. The CDR3 runs 15 residues. V was clipped by 2 bases and J by 8 bases, with 18 bases between them. The CDR3 loop reads CASSLGNGYHDEAFF. The DNA for the CDR3 is TGTGCCAGCAGCTTAGGTAACGGCTATCACGACGAAGCTTTCTTT.

The table lists this clone with a count of one. The chain recombines TRBV9 with TRBJ1-2; the D gene is possibly TRBD1 (6 bases). With 3 bases removed from V and 13 bases from J, the gap between germline ends came to 19 bases. Germline lookup yields CDR1 SGDLS and CDR2 YYNGEE. The CDR3 length is 13 residues. CDR3 residues: CASSEPPGVHTTF. CDR3 coding DNA: TGTGCCAGCAGCGAGCCGCCAGGGGTTCATACCACCTTC.

With regard to this clone: The sample carries other DNA sequences with the same CDR3. The genes are TRBV4-3 and TRBJ2-7; 7 nucleotides line up with TRBD1. Germline V lookup: CDR1 LGHNA, CDR2 YSLEER. This CDR3 comprises 15 residues. With 0 bases clipped from V and 3 bases from J, the junction kept 5 bases outside the gene matches. The CDR3 DNA reads as TGCGCCAGCAGCCAAGATCGAACAGGGGACTACGAGCAGTACTTC. Protein sequence: CASSQDRTGDYEQYF.

The chain employs TRBV10-3 and TRBJ1-2; D remains ambiguous. CDR1 and CDR2 from the germline V gene are ENHRY and SYGVKD. Trimming pared 2 bases from V and 4 bases from J, leaving 8 bases between. The CDR3 is 13 amino acids. CDR3 in amino acids: CAISEVRPYGYTF. As DNA, the CDR3 is TGTGCCATCAGTGAGGTCAGGCCCTATGGCTACACCTTC.

Only a few counts were recorded for this clone. The chain employs TRBV4-1 and TRBJ1-2; 8 nucleotides match TRBD1. With V trimmed by 3 bases and J by 7 bases, 7 bases remained unmatched. CDR1 is MGHRA, CDR2 YSYEKL, per germline. The CDR3 is 14 residues long. The CDR3 DNA follows: TGCGCCAGCAGCCAGGGCCAGGGGGCGATTGGCTACACCTTC. Its protein is CASSQGQGAIGYTF.

This rearrangement joins TRBV9 to TRBJ2-3, with D hard to call. The CDR3 is 14 residues long. The V end was cut by 1 base, the J end by 0 bases, with 6 bases between. The germline gives CDR1 SGDLS, CDR2 YYNGEE. The CDR3 spells CASSVQASTDTQYF. The DNA of the CDR3 is TGTGCCAGCAGCGTACAAGCGAGCACAGATACGCAGTATTTT. Combining the CDR3 with reference TRBV9 and TRBJ2-3 gives the whole variable domain DSGVTQTPKHLITATGQRVTLRCSPRSGDLSVYWYQQSLDQGLQFLIQYYNGEERAKGNILERFSAQQFPDLHSELNLSSLELGDSALYFCASSVQASTDTQYFGPGTRLTVL.

This clone was detected once. V and J are TRBV7-2 and TRBJ2-7, with TRBD2 matching over 8 bases. The CDR3 is 15 amino acids. Germline trimming cut 6 bases from V and 2 bases from J; bases unmatched to any gene: 9. Germline CDR1 SGHTA, CDR2 FQGNSA. The chain's CDR3 is CASRTGLAQTYEQYF. The CDR3 region has the DNA TGTGCCAGCAGGACCGGACTAGCCCAAACCTACGAGCAGTACTTC.

The rearrangement uses TRBV9 and TRBJ1-1, with TRBD1 matching over 11 bases. The length of the CDR3 is 16 residues. After removal of 0 bases from V and 2 bases from J, the junction contained 3 bases not matched to a gene. CDR1 and CDR2 (germline): SGDLS, YYNGEE. The CDR3 sequence is CASSVAGTGGNTEAFF. In DNA, the CDR3 is TGTGCCAGCAGCGTAGCCGGGACAGGGGGAAACACTGAAGCTTTCTTT.

J is TRBJ2-5 and V is TRBV10-3; maybe TRBD1 (5 bases). CDR3 length: 13 residues. CDR1 and CDR2 (germline): ENHRY, SYGVKD. V was shortened by 7 bases and J by 0 bases, with 9 bases between the two germline ends. CDR3 protein: CAIKQGYQETQYF. DNA for the CDR3: TGTGCCATCAAGCAGGGATACCAAGAGACCCAGTACTTC.

This clone was picked up one time. The rearrangement links TRBV5-6 to TRBJ1-5; D call uncertain. CDR1 is SGHDT, CDR2 YYEEEE, per germline. The CDR3 has 15 amino acids. Trimming removed 3 bases at V and 1 base at J, with 11 bases between. The CDR3 nucleotides are TGTGCCAGCAGCTCTTGGCCGGGGAGCAATCAGCCCCAGCATTTT. This encodes CASSSWPGSNQPQHF.

J is TRBJ1-5 and V is TRBV3-1 (or the pseudogene TRBV3-2); D is uncertain. The CDR3 loop spans 13 amino acids. Germline V gives CDR1 LGHDT, CDR2 YNNKEL (reference sequence). Trimming removed 0 bases at V and 6 bases at J, with 6 bases between. In DNA, the CDR3 is TGTGCCAGCAGCCAAGACGGTAGTCAGCCCCAGCATTTT. Its protein is CASSQDGSQPQHF.

This chain links TRBV6-5 with TRBJ2-7; D might be TRBD1 (6 bases). CDR3 length equals 14 residues. CDR1 is MNHEY and CDR2 is SVGAGI in the germline V gene. Trimming took off 2 bases at V and 2 bases at J, with 10 bases between the two ends. The CDR3 DNA reads as TGTGCCAGCAGTTACGGGGGCAGGGCCTACGAGCAGTACTTC. Translating it yields CASSYGGRAYEQYF.

The CDR3 DNA is TGTGCCAGCAGCCAATCCGGACAGGGCGGGGGGAACACCGGGGAGCTGTTTTTT. The encoded protein is CASSQSGQGGGNTGELFF. The chain couples TRBV14 to TRBJ2-2, with D perhaps TRBD1 (8 bases). V was pared by 2 bases and J by 1 base, with 17 bases between. This CDR3 comprises 18 residues. CDR1 is SGHDN, CDR2 FVKESK, per germline.

The chain couples TRBV29-1 to TRBJ1-3; D is unclear. V gave up 7 bases and J gave up 0 bases, with 16 bases separating them. In germline, CDR1 is SQVTM, CDR2 ANQGSEA. This CDR3 has 15 residues. The CDR3: CSAWTYHYSGNTIYF. The CDR3 nucleotides are TGCAGCGCCTGGACCTACCACTACTCTGGAAACACCATATATTTT. The full variable domain, rest sourced from reference TRBV29-1 and TRBJ1-3, is SAVISQKPSRDICQRGTSLTIQCQVDSQVTMMFWYRQQPGQSLTLIATANQGSEATYESGFVIDKFPISRPNLTFSTLTVSNMSPEDSSIYLCSAWTYHYSGNTIYFGEGSWLTVV.

This sequence joins TRBV19 and TRBJ1-5; no clear D. This CDR3 is built from 15 residues. In germline, CDR1 is LNHDA, CDR2 SQIVND (reference sequence). The V end was cut by 11 bases, the J end by 0 bases, with 17 bases between. The CDR3 DNA follows: TGTGCCGTCGGGCAGCTCCCTTATAGCAATCAGCCCCAGCATTTT. Its protein is CAVGQLPYSNQPQHF.

The chain links TRBV28 to TRBJ2-1; no reliable D call. Trimming shortened V by 1 base and J by 6 bases, and 7 bases separated the two germline ends. Per the germline V gene, CDR1 is MDHEN and CDR2 is SYDVKM. The CDR3 totals 13 residues. For the CDR3, the DNA is TGTGCCAGCAGTTTATTCCCAGGCAATGAGCAGTTCTTC. Amino acid sequence: CASSLFPGNEQFF.

The chain recombines TRBV19 with TRBJ1-2, with D maybe TRBD1 (6 bases). The CDR3 sequence is 14 residues long. Germline V gene data show CDR1 as LNHDA and CDR2 as SQIVND (reference sequence). V was pared by 0 bases and J by 6 bases, with 11 bases between. This CDR3 reads CASSIDGGRDGYTF. For the CDR3, the DNA is TGTGCCAGTAGTATAGACGGGGGGCGGGATGGCTACACCTTC.

The genes are TRBV19 and TRBJ1-1, with D hard to call. The germline V gene encodes CDR1 LNHDA and CDR2 SQIVND (reference sequence). This CDR3 is 14 amino acids long. The V and J ends lost 7 bases and 8 bases respectively, with 20 bases between them. The CDR3 protein is CASTLLGDGSEAFF. The CDR3 DNA sequence: TGTGCCAGTACCTTGCTCGGAGATGGTAGCGAAGCTTTCTTT.

The V and J genes are TRBV4-1 and TRBJ2-2; a possible D gene is TRBD1 (6 bases). Per the germline V gene, CDR1 is MGHRA and CDR2 is YSYEKL. CDR3 length: 15 residues. Trimming stripped 4 bases from V and 2 bases from J, with 11 bases between. The CDR3 region has the DNA TGCGCCAGCAGCCCCCGGGACACTAACACCGGGGAGCTGTTTTTT. Translation: CASSPRDTNTGELFF.

J is TRBJ2-7 and V is TRBV6-6, with a tentative D call TRBD2 (7 bases). Germline V gene sequence: CDR1 MNHNY, CDR2 SVGAGI (reference sequence). CDR3 length: 12 residues. The V end lost 7 bases, the J end lost 5 bases, and 12 bases lay between the germline ends. DNA of the CDR3: TGTGCCAGCACTCCGGGGGGCCACGAGCAGTACTTC. It specifies CASTPGGHEQYF.

This rearrangement joins TRBV3-1 (or the pseudogene TRBV3-2) to TRBJ2-5, with 10 bases that match TRBD2. Germline V CDR1 and CDR2: LGHDT, YNNKEL (reference sequence). The CDR3 is made up of 14 amino acids. Trimming cost V 5 bases and J 4 bases; bases outside gene matches: 4. The CDR3 DNA follows: TGTGCCAGCAGCTCCGGGACTAGCGCAGAGACCCAGTACTTC. This translates into CASSSGTSAETQYF.

The V and J genes are TRBV5-4 and TRBJ1-2; D is ambiguous. V lost 4 bases and J lost 5, with 9 bases in between. Germline assignment: CDR1 SGHNT and CDR2 YYREEE (reference sequence). The CDR3 runs to 12 residues. CDR3 in amino acids: CASSLDGYGYTF. CDR3 sequence (DNA): TGTGCCAGCAGCCTAGACGGTTATGGCTACACCTTC. The full variable domain, with the rest looked up from reference TRBV5-4 and TRBJ1-2, is ETGVTQSPTHLIKTRGQQVTLRCSSQSGHNTVSWYQQALGQGPQFIFQYYREEENGRGNFPPRFSGLQFPNYSSELNVNALELDDSALYLCASSLDGYGYTFGSGTRLTVV.

The genes are TRBV5-4 and TRBJ2-3; 12 nucleotides agree with TRBD2. Trimming took 0 bases from V and 5 from J; bases not matched to a gene: 4. Germline V gives CDR1 SGHNT, CDR2 YYREEE (reference sequence). This CDR3 comprises 16 residues. CDR3: CASSLASGRAGDTQYF. As DNA, the CDR3 is TGTGCCAGCAGCTTGGCTAGCGGGAGGGCCGGAGATACGCAGTATTTT.

CDR3 sequence (DNA): TGTGCCATCAGTGAAATAGGGGCTGGGGCCAACGTCCTGACTTTC. Translation gives CAISEIGAGANVLTF. The chain recombines TRBV10-3 with TRBJ2-6; D might be TRBD1 (5 bases). V was clipped by 3 bases and J by 2 bases, with 8 bases between them. Germline V gene lookup returns CDR1 ENHRY and CDR2 SYGVKD. The CDR3 sequence is 15 residues long.

The V gene is TRBV3-1 (or the pseudogene TRBV3-2), the J gene TRBJ1-5; D gene unclear. The CDR3 covers 14 residues. Per the germline V gene, CDR1 is LGHDT and CDR2 is YNNKEL (reference sequence). Trimming left V 1 base short and J 5 bases short, with 9 bases between. The CDR3, as DNA: TGTGCCAGCAGCCAAGGAGGGCAGGATCAGCCCCAGCATTTT. Translation gives CASSQGGQDQPQHF.